The rows below give T cell receptor beta chains drawn from one sample of a study of blood T cell repertoires in COVID-19. Assay: immunoSEQ multiplex PCR; the TCRdb copy retains only in-frame clones and omits some. This table has under 200,000 clones, 80% to 90% appearing once. The sequenced sample was peripheral blood. Receptor source: a man aged 40-49 years with acute or convalescent COVID-19. Both conserved end residues are part of each CDR3. The order of the fields is J gene, V gene, clone size, D gene, CDR3 DNA, CDR3 protein. D genes are given only for firm matches. Rows give clone size only sometimes, using once, few, many, or a class for an expanded clone.

TRBJ1-6,TRBV6-6,.,.,TGTGCCAGCCTAGTAAGCTCCTATAATTCACCCCTCCACTTT,CASLVSSYNSPLHF
TRBJ2-7,TRBV11-2,.,.,TGTGCCAGCAGCCCCCTTCGCGGGGGCAGGGCATACGAGCAGTACTTC,CASSPLRGGRAYEQYF
TRBJ2-7,TRBV27,.,.,TGTGCCAGCAGTTTATCGATACGAGGAGGATACGAGCAGTACTTC,CASSLSIRGGYEQYF
TRBJ1-1,TRBV5-1,.,.,TGCGCCAGCAGCGATACTATGAACACTGAAGCTTTCTTT,CASSDTMNTEAFF
TRBJ2-1,TRBV3-1/TRBV3-2,.,TRBD1,TGTGCCAGCAGCCACGGACAGGGAAGCAATGAGCAGTTCTTC,CASSHGQGSNEQFF
TRBJ1-5,TRBV6-5,.,.,TGTGCCAGCAGTTACGGTCAGGGAGGGAAGCCCCAGCATTTT,CASSYGQGGKPQHF
TRBJ2-1,TRBV7-6,few,.,TGTGCCAGCAGCTCTTCGTTAAATAATGAGCAGTTCTTC,CASSSSLNNEQFF
TRBJ2-5,TRBV6-6,.,TRBD1,TGTGCCAGCAGTCACAGGGGCGATGAGACCCAGTACTTC,CASSHRGDETQYF
TRBJ2-7,TRBV9,.,TRBD1,TGTGCCAGCAGCACCCGGACAGGGGATCGGGAGCAGTACTTC,CASSTRTGDREQYF
TRBJ1-4,TRBV6-5,.,.,TGTGCCAGCAGTCCCCCCTCTGAAAAACTGTTTTTT,CASSPPSEKLFF
TRBJ2-1,TRBV13,.,TRBD1,TGTGCCAGCAGCACCGACAGGGGGGTTGGCAATGAGCAGTTCTTC,CASSTDRGVGNEQFF
TRBJ1-6,TRBV9,once,TRBD1,TGTGCCAGCAGCTCTCAGACAGGGGGTGATTCACCCCTCCACTTT,CASSSQTGGDSPLHF
TRBJ1-2,TRBV30,.,.,TGTGCCTGGAGTGAACAGCCCTGGGGCGGCTACACCTTC,CAWSEQPWGGYTF
TRBJ1-2,TRBV29-1,few,.,TGCAGCGTTGGAGGCGGGAGGGAGGGCTACACCTTC,CSVGGGREGYTF
TRBJ2-1,TRBV3-1/TRBV3-2,.,.,TGTGCCAGCAGCCAAGAACCCTACGGGGAGCAGTTCTTC,CASSQEPYGEQFF
TRBJ2-7,TRBV6-2/TRBV6-3,many,TRBD2,TGTGCCAGCAGTTCTGTCGGGGGGGCTGACGAGCAGTACTTC,CASSSVGGADEQYF
TRBJ2-7,TRBV7-9,.,TRBD1,TGTGCCAGCAGCTCCGGGACAGGTACCTACGAGCAGTACTTC,CASSSGTGTYEQYF
TRBJ1-2,TRBV24-1,.,.,TGTGCCACCAGCGATGCGAGGGGGATTTATGGCTACACCTTC,CATSDARGIYGYTF
TRBJ1-6,TRBV9,once,TRBD1,TGTGCCAGCGCTCGGGACAGGGACGGTTCACCCCTCCACTTT,CASARDRDGSPLHF
TRBJ2-7,TRBV27,.,.,TGTGCCAGCAGTCCCGGACTCTCCTACGAGCAGTACTTC,CASSPGLSYEQYF
TRBJ2-7,TRBV18,few,TRBD1,TGTGCCAGCTCACCCGGGACAGGTCCCTACGAGCAGTACTTC,CASSPGTGPYEQYF
TRBJ1-1,TRBV12-3/TRBV12-4,.,.,TGTGCCAGCAGTTACGACAGGCGAGAAGCTTTCTTT,CASSYDRREAFF
TRBJ2-3,TRBV6-1,.,.,TGTGCCAGCAGTGACCGTGGGGGGGCAAGAACAGATACGCAGTATTTT,CASSDRGGARTDTQYF
TRBJ1-3,TRBV6-1,.,.,TGTGCCAGCAGTGAATCCAACTCTGGAAACACCATATATTTT,CASSESNSGNTIYF